These T cell receptor beta chains were read from a single sample in a study of T cells after yellow fever vaccination. TCRdb passed the 5' RACE reads through MiXCR, listing each CDR3 protein once. Here the sample spans over 200,000 distinct CDR3 sequences, more than 6.5% being singletons. Sequencing used CD4+ T cells sorted from PBMCs, obtained on the day of the yellow fever booster vaccination. These receptors were obtained from a man aged 30 to 45 who received the YFV17D yellow fever vaccine. CDR3s leave out the opening cysteine and the closing phenylalanine or tryptophan. Each record gives: V gene, D gene, J gene, CDR3 protein. D genes are given only for firm matches.

>TRBV20-1|.|TRBJ1-6
SAPRQTAGNSPLH
>TRBV29-1|TRBD2|TRBJ2-3
SVESASGSPDTQY
>TRBV20-1|.|TRBJ2-3
SASLAIGTDTQY
>TRBV5-1|TRBD1|TRBJ2-7
ASSSDRRSYEQY
>TRBV10-3|TRBD1|TRBJ1-5
AISGTGGNQPQH
>TRBV28|.|TRBJ2-7
ASNNPKGRYEQY
>TRBV21-1|.|TRBJ2-3
ARRGGDLQKSPSTDTQY
>TRBV7-2|.|TRBJ2-3
ASSDPRGAGDTQY
>TRBV12-3/TRBV12-4|.|TRBJ1-1
ASRTAGVTEAF
>TRBV4-2|.|TRBJ2-1
ASSQTLGPNEQF
>TRBV7-8|TRBD1|TRBJ1-5
ASTSDRGTYSNQPQH
>TRBV5-1|TRBD1|TRBJ1-4
ASSAPGQLNEKLF
>TRBV10-3|TRBD2|TRBJ2-3
AIRPSGGTDTQY
>TRBV7-2|.|TRBJ2-7
ASSPEGSYSTYEQY
>TRBV7-2|.|TRBJ2-7
ASSLGHRYEQY
>TRBV3-1|TRBD2|TRBJ2-1
ASSVPTSGSGNEQF
>TRBV5-5|.|TRBJ2-7
ASSFNVYEQY
>TRBV10-3|.|TRBJ2-4
TISESAGLSKNIQY
>TRBV7-9|TRBD2|TRBJ2-1
ASSSTSPSHNEQF
>TRBV6-4|TRBD2|TRBJ2-3
ASSEAGGLDTQY
>TRBV20-1|.|TRBJ2-1
SARTHTENNEQF
>TRBV5-1|TRBD2|TRBJ2-1
ASSFGTSGNEQF
>TRBV12-3/TRBV12-4|TRBD1|TRBJ2-1
ASRPTGGEQF
>TRBV28|.|TRBJ2-1
ASSFGRVGNEQF
>TRBV7-2|TRBD2|TRBJ2-7
ASSSVPGGQY
>TRBV6-5|TRBD2|TRBJ2-5
ASSYSGRQETQY
>TRBV6-1|.|TRBJ1-1
ASKGGWDTEAF
>TRBV10-1|.|TRBJ2-7
ASSESGAWNEQY
>TRBV10-3|.|TRBJ2-3
AISESSMVAGTDTQY
>TRBV7-2|TRBD2|TRBJ2-7
ASSSYGTSSYEQY
>TRBV12-1|.|TRBJ2-3
ASSFDTAGPLTDTQY
>TRBV6-5|TRBD2|TRBJ2-3
ASSWGHTSGNTQY
>TRBV7-9|.|TRBJ2-1
ASSPSASYNEQF
>TRBV7-8|TRBD1|TRBJ1-3
ASSFNAGQGHTIY
>TRBV20-1|.|TRBJ2-4
SAREGPPNIQY
>TRBV7-2|TRBD2|TRBJ2-3
ASSFLAGGADTQY
>TRBV2|.|TRBJ1-1
ASSVIMNTEAF
>TRBV18|.|TRBJ2-7
ASSPPGYEQY
>TRBV19|.|TRBJ1-5
ASSTTRDYSNQPQH
>TRBV20-1|.|TRBJ2-3
SARTPPTQY
>TRBV5-1|.|TRBJ2-7
ASSQTGQGYEQY
>TRBV4-2|TRBD2|TRBJ2-7
ASSPSRGGANYEQY
>TRBV7-2|TRBD2|TRBJ2-2
ASSPSTSGSTRELF
>TRBV20-1|.|TRBJ1-2
SASDGLAGQGYT
>TRBV30|TRBD1|TRBJ1-4
AWGKTGESEKLF
>TRBV10-3|.|TRBJ2-1
ATQGDIINEQF
>TRBV28|TRBD2|TRBJ2-5
ASSPHGGQETQY
>TRBV23-1|.|TRBJ2-7
ASSQTSPRYEQY
>TRBV29-1|.|TRBJ1-2
SAPGVERLGGGYT
>TRBV6-5|TRBD1|TRBJ1-1
ASSYGAGGTTEAF
>TRBV6-2/TRBV6-3|TRBD2|TRBJ2-1
ASSYRTSGRGRNEQF
>TRBV3-1|.|TRBJ1-1
ASSQQGILTAAF
>TRBV29-1|TRBD2|TRBJ2-1
SVGLAGGLRNEQF
>TRBV7-2|.|TRBJ2-2
ASRPADRYTGELF
>TRBV20-1|TRBD1|TRBJ2-7
SAEDAGQAYEQY